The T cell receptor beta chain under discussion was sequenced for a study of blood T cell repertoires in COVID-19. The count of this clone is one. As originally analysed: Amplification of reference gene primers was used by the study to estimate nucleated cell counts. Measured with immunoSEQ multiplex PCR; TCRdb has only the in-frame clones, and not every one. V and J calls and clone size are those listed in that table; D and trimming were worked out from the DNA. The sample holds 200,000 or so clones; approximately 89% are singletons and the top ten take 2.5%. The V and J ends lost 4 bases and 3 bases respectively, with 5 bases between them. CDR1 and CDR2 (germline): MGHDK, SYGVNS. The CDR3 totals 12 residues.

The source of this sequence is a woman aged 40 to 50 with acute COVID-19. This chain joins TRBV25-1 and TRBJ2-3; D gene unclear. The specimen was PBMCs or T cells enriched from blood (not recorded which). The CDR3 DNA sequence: TGTGCCAGCAGTGTTCTGACAGATACGCAGTATTTT. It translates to CASSVLTDTQYF.